This T cell receptor beta chain originates from a study of vaccination and CD4 T cells after COVID-19. This clonotype has only a few counts. Its antigen is as yet unknown. An Oncomine TCR Beta short-read assay was used to sequence the DNA from cultured CD4+ T cells. TCRdb re-analysed the PCR reads in MiXCR, keeping a single row per CDR3 protein. This sample has about 15,000 distinct CDR3 sequences, with about 39% found just once. This CDR3 is 13 amino acids long. CDR1 is LNHDA and CDR2 is SQIVND in the germline V gene (reference sequence). Deletions cut 3 bases from V and 8 bases from J, with 13 bases between. The treatment here: roughly 10-day PBMC culture with coronavirus spike peptide pools or control peptides (ViraFEST assay). Each well received two million PBMCs, cultured with 8 to 10 IU/ml IL-2 and about 9.9 ug/ml peptide pools. CD4+ T cells were isolated by negative selection after less than twelve days of culture.

The receptor was isolated from a human donor who had recovered from COVID-19. Sequenced here: CD4+ T cells from blood, cultured in vitro, sampled before SARS-CoV-2 vaccination. The V call is TRBV19, the J call TRBJ1-2, with D unresolved. In nucleotides, the CDR3 is TGTGCCAGTAGTATCGCGCGTGATCGGGGCTACACCTTC. The encoded protein is CASSIARDRGYTF. The full variable domain, its missing parts supplied by reference TRBV19 and TRBJ1-2, is DGGITQSPKYLFRKEGQNVTLSCEQNLNHDAMYWYRQDPGQGLRLIYYSQIVNDFQKGDIAEGYSVSREKKESFPLTVTSAQKNPTAFYLCASSIARDRGYTFGSGTRLTVV.